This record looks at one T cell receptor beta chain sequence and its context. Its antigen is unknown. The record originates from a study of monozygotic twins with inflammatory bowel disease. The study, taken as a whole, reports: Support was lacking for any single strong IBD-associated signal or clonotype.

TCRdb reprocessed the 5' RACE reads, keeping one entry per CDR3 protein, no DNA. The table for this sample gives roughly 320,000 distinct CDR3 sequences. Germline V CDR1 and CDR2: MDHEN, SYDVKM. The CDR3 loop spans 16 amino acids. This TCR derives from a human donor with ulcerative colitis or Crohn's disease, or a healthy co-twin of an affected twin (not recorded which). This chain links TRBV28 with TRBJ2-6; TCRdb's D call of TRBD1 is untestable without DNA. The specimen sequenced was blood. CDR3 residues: CASSRDRHSGANVLTF. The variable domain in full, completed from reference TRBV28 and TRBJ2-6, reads DVKVTQSSRYLVKRTGEKVFLECVQDMDHENMFWYRQDPGLGLRLIYFSYDVKMKEKGDIPEGYSVSREKKERFSLILESASTNQTSMYLCASSRDRHSGANVLTFGAGSRLTVL.